These 5 T cell receptor beta chains originate from one sample sequenced in a study of blood T cell repertoires in COVID-19. Sequencing used immunoSEQ multiplex PCR; TCRdb keeps in-frame clones, though not all of them. The sample contains about 40,000 clones, 75% to 90% of which appear only once. Specimen: peripheral blood. Receptors were obtained from a woman of 80 years or more with active COVID-19.

The chain carries TRBV4-1 and TRBJ1-4, with D perhaps matching TRBD1 (6 bases). Deletions cut 1 base from V and 7 bases from J, with 19 bases between. This CDR3 has 17 residues. CDR1 is MGHRA, CDR2 YSYEKL, per germline. CDR3 sequence (DNA): TGCGCCAGCAGCCAAGTTAACAGGGATGGTTTGAGTGAAAAACTGTTTTTT. Amino acids: CASSQVNRDGLSEKLFF.

The chain recombines TRBV2 with TRBJ2-1, with TRBD2 matching 14 bases. V lost 6 bases, J lost 5 bases, and 3 bases stayed unmatched. CDR1 and CDR2 from the germline V gene are SNHLY and FYNNEI. This CDR3 has 15 amino acids. The CDR3 here is CASRGTSGSHNEQFF. Here the CDR3 DNA reads TGTGCCAGCAGAGGGACTAGCGGGAGTCACAATGAGCAGTTCTTC.

V gene TRBV14 combines with J gene TRBJ1-2; no clear D gene. Trimming removed 1 base at V and 4 bases at J, with 7 bases between. Germline CDR1 is SGHDN and CDR2 is FVKESK. The CDR3 runs 13 residues. The CDR3 DNA sequence: TGTGCCAGCAGCCAAGTCGGGATCTATGGCTACACCTTC. This sequence encodes CASSQVGIYGYTF.

This rearrangement joins TRBV5-5 to TRBJ1-2; D possibly corresponds to TRBD1 (6 bases). V lost 9 bases and J 8 bases, leaving 20 bases between the germline ends. Germline-derived CDR1 and CDR2 are SGHKS and YYEKEE (reference sequence). There are 13 residues in the CDR3. CDR3 nucleotides: TGTGCCACGAACAGGGAGTTGGTGGGAGGCTACACCTTC. Its translation is CATNRELVGGYTF. The variable domain in full, with the rest retrieved from reference TRBV5-5 and TRBJ1-2, is DAGVTQSPTHLIKTRGQQVTLRCSPISGHKSVSWYQQVLGQGPQFIFQYYEKEERGRGNFPDRFSARQFPNYSSELNVNALLLGDSALYLCATNRELVGGYTFGSGTRLTVV.

The V and J genes are TRBV3-1 (or the pseudogene TRBV3-2) and TRBJ2-7, with D perhaps TRBD1 (6 bases). This CDR3 region has 14 residues. V was cut by 0 bases and J by 3 bases, with 9 bases left in between. Germline lookup yields CDR1 LGHDT and CDR2 YNNKEL (reference sequence). The CDR3, as DNA: TGTGCCAGCAGCCAAGATGCAGGGGTCTACGAGCAGTACTTC. As protein: CASSQDAGVYEQYF.